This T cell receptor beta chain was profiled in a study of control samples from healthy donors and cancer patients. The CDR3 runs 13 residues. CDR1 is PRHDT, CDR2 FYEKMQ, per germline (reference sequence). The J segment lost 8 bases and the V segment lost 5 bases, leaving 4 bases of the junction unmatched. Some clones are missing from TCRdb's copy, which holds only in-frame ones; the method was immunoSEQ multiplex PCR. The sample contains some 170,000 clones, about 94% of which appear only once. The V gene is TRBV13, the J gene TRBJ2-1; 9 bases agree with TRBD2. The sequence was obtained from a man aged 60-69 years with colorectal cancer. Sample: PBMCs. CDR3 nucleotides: TGTGCCAGCAGCCGGGGACTAGCCTATGAGCAGTTCTTC. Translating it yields CASSRGLAYEQFF.